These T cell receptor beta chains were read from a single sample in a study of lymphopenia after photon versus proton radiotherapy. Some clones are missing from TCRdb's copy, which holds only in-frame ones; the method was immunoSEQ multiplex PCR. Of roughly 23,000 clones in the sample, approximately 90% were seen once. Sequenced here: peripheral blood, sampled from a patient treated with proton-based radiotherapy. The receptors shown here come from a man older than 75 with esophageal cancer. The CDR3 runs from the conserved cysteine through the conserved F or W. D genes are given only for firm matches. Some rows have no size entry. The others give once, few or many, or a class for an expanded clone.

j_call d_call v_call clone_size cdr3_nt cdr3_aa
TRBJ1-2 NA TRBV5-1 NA TGCGCCAGCAGCTTGGCGGCAGGGCGAAACTATGGCTACACCTTC CASSLAAGRNYGYTF
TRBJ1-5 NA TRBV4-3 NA TGCGCCAGCAGCCAAGACGCAGAAAATCAGCCCCAGCATTTT CASSQDAENQPQHF
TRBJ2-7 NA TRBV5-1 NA TGCGCCAGCAGCCCGGACAGTAACTACGAGCAGTACTTC CASSPDSNYEQYF
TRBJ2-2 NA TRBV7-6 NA TGTGCCAGCAGCCCATTCCTTGGGCACGGGGAGCTGTTTTTT CASSPFLGHGELFF
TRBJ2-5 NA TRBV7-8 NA TGTGCCAGCAGCTTAGTGCTTAGCAGAGAGACCCAGTACTTC CASSLVLSRETQYF
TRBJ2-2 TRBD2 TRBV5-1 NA TGCGCCAGCAGCTTACGACTAGCGGGTTCCCCCGGGGAGCTGTTTTTT CASSLRLAGSPGELFF
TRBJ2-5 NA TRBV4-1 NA TGCGCCAGCAGCCTACCTGGACAGCAAGAGACCCAGTACTTC CASSLPGQQETQYF
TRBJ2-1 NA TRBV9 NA TGTGCCAGCAGCGTAGCCCCCGCGGGGCTGGTTGATGAGCAGTTCTTC CASSVAPAGLVDEQFF
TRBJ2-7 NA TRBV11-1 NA TGTGCCAGCAGCTCCCCCGCGGGGGCGACCTACGAGCAGTACTTC CASSSPAGATYEQYF
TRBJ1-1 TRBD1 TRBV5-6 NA TGTGCCAGCAGCTTGGCGGGACAGGGTGTCTTTTTTTTT CASSLAGQGVFFF
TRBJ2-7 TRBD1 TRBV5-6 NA TGTGCCAGCAGCTTCACGACAGGGGGCTACGAGCAGTACTTC CASSFTTGGYEQYF
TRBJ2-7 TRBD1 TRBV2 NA TGTGCCAGCAGGGGCTCCGGGACAGGGGGCGCCCAGCAGTACTTC CASRGSGTGGAQQYF
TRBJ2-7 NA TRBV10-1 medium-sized TGCGCCAGCAGTGAGTCGATCCCTCCCTACGAGCAGTACTTC CASSESIPPYEQYF
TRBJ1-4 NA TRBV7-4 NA TGTGCCAGCAGCTTACTCCCGGAATTGGAAAAACTGTTTTTT CASSLLPELEKLFF
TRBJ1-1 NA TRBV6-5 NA TGTGCCAGCAAAGTACAGTCCCGACTAAACACTGAAGCTTTCTTT CASKVQSRLNTEAFF
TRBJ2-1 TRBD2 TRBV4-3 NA TGCGCCAGCAGCCTATCCGGACTAGCGCCCTCATCCTACAATGAGCAGTTCTTC CASSLSGLAPSSYNEQFF
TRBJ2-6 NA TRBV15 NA TGTGCCACCAGCAGAGATGGCGGGTCTCCTGGGGCCAACGTCCTGACTTTC CATSRDGGSPGANVLTF
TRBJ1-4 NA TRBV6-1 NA TGTGCCAGCAGGGAAGCAACTAATGAAAAACTGTTTTTT CASREATNEKLFF
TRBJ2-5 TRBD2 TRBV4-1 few TGCGCCAGCAGCCAAGGACTCCTCGCAGAAGCGGGGGGTCCGACCCAGTACTTC CASSQGLLAEAGGPTQYF
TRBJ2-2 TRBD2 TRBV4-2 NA TGTGCCAGCAGCCGCGGACTAGCGCTGAACACCGGGGAGCTGTTTTTT CASSRGLALNTGELFF
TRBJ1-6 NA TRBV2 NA TGTGCCAGCAGTGAAGTCCGGGTTAATTCACCCCTCCACTTT CASSEVRVNSPLHF
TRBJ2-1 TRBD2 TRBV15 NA TGTGCCACCAGCAGAGGTAGCGGGAGTTCCAATGAGCAGTTCTTC CATSRGSGSSNEQFF
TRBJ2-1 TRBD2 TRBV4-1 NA TGCGCCAGCAGCCCGGGACTAGCGGGGGTGGAGCAGTTCTTC CASSPGLAGVEQFF
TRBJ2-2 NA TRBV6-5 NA TGTGCCAGCAGCGATTTACAGGTGGCTGGGGAGCTGTTTTTT CASSDLQVAGELFF
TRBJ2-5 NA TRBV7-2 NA TGTGCCAGCAGGCGGACAGTCCAAGAGACCCAGTACTTC CASRRTVQETQYF
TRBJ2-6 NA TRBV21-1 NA TGTGCCAGCAGCAAAGGGGGGGGTGCTGGGGCCAACGTCCTGACTTTC CASSKGGGAGANVLTF
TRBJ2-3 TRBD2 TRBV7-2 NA TGTGCCAGCAGCTTAGCACAGGGTGCTAGCGGGAGGAATACGCAGTATTTT CASSLAQGASGRNTQYF
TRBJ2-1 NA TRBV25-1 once TGTGCCAGCAGTGGGGCGGTTATGATGGGGGAGCAGTTCTTC CASSGAVMMGEQFF
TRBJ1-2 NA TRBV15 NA TGTGCCACTAGGCGTGGGACGGAAGATGGCTACACCTTC CATRRGTEDGYTF
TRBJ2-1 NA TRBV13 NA TGTGCCAGCAGCGGTAGGGCCGGAGCTAATGAGCAGTTCTTC CASSGRAGANEQFF
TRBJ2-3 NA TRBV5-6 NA TGTGCCAGCAGTTTTAAAACGTGGTCCAGGGGTAGCACAGATACGCAGTATTTT CASSFKTWSRGSTDTQYF
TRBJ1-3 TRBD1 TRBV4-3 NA TGCGCCAGCAGCCTCGACAGGGGTAGCTCTGGAAACACCATATATTTT CASSLDRGSSGNTIYF
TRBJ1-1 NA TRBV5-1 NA TGCGCCAGCAGCTTAGACATTAACATGAACACTGAAGCTTTCTTT CASSLDINMNTEAFF
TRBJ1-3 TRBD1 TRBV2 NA TGTGCCAGCAGTCAACAGGGGAGCTCTGGAAACACCATATATTTT CASSQQGSSGNTIYF
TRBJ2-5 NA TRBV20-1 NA TGCAGTGCTAGCCAGCCTGGGACCCAGTACTTC CSASQPGTQYF
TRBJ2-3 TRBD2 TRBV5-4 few TGTGCCAGCAGCCTGGGGACTAGCGGGTTCACAGATACGCAGTATTTT CASSLGTSGFTDTQYF
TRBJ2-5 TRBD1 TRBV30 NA TGTGCCTGGGACAGGGCGGGAGAGACCCAGTACTTC CAWDRAGETQYF
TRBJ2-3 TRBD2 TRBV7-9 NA TGTGCCAGCAGCTCCCTTCCGACTAGCGGGGGACAAACAGATACGCAGTATTTT CASSSLPTSGGQTDTQYF
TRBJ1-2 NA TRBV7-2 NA NA CASSFGQGTSRTF
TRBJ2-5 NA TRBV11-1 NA TGTGCCAGCAGAAGACGAGAGACCCAGTACTTC CASRRRETQYF
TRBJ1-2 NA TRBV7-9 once TGTGCCAGCAGCCCAGTGGGGCTCCCCCACTATGGCTACACCTTC CASSPVGLPHYGYTF
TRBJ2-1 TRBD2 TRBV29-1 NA TGCAGCGTTGTAGGACTAGACCCTCGCAATGAGCAGTTCTTC CSVVGLDPRNEQFF
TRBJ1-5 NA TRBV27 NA TGTGCCAGCAGCTATTACTTCAGCAATCAGCCCCAGCATTTT CASSYYFSNQPQHF
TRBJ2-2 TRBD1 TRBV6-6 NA TGTGCCAGCAGTAGACCGGGACAGGGAAACACCGGGGAGCTGTTTTTT CASSRPGQGNTGELFF
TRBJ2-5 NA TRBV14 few TGTGCCAGCAGCCAAGCGCGGCGGAGTGGGGAGACCCAGTACTTC CASSQARRSGETQYF
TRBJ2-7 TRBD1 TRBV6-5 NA TGTGCCAGCAGGCGACAGGGACACTACGAGCAGTACTTC CASRRQGHYEQYF
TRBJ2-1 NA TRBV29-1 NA TGCAGCGTTGAATGGGTAGTCGATGAGCAGTTCTTC CSVEWVVDEQFF
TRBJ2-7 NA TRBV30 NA TGTGCCTGGAGGGTTCTAGGTTCCTCGGATTTATCCTACGAGCAGTACTTC CAWRVLGSSDLSYEQYF
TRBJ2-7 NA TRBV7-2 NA TGTGCCAGCAGCTTGTATAGAACTGAGCAGTACTTC CASSLYRTEQYF
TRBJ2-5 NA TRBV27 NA TGTGCCAGCAGTCCGGCGGCAGAGCAGACCCAGTACTTC CASSPAAEQTQYF
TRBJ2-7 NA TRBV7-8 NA TGTGCCAGCAGCTCGCTGGGGCACGAGCAGTACTTC CASSSLGHEQYF